The 24 T cell receptor beta chains below come from one sample, sequenced in a study of technical replicates of blood from a few donors. Measured with immunoSEQ multiplex PCR; TCRdb has only the in-frame clones, and not every one. The sample shows tens of thousands of clones, roughly 95% of them seen only once. The material sequenced was PBMCs. The receptor source for this set is a human donor in good health. Some clones in this sample may be carry-over from other donors' samples.

The rearrangement links TRBV9 to TRBJ2-7; D is unclear. Germline V gives CDR1 SGDLS, CDR2 YYNGEE. With 1 base removed from V and 1 base from J, the gap between germline ends came to 6 bases. This CDR3 comprises 13 residues. CDR3 amino acids: CASSVQESYEQYF. The CDR3 region has the DNA TGTGCCAGCAGCGTACAGGAATCCTACGAGCAGTACTTC.

The rearrangement links TRBV10-3 to TRBJ2-7, with D possibly being TRBD1 (6 bases). Germline CDR1 and CDR2: ENHRY and SYGVKD. V lost 6 bases, J lost 3 bases, and 15 bases lay in between. The CDR3 is 14 residues long. The CDR3 loop reads CAIRAQGSLYEQYF. The CDR3 nucleotides are TGTGCCATCAGAGCACAGGGATCACTCTACGAGCAGTACTTC.

The gene calls are TRBV10-3 and TRBJ1-1; D possibly corresponds to TRBD1 (5 bases). Germline CDR1 and CDR2: ENHRY and SYGVKD. The CDR3 length is 14 residues. Deletions cut 5 bases from V and 0 bases from J, with 10 bases between. The CDR3 sequence is CAISPGTVNTEAFF. As DNA, the CDR3 is TGTGCCATCAGTCCCGGGACTGTGAACACTGAAGCTTTCTTT.

The V call is TRBV18, the J call TRBJ2-5; TRBD2 matches 9 bases. CDR1 KGHSH and CDR2 LQKENI come from the germline V gene. Trimming at V came to 4 bases and at J to 1 base, leaving 4 bases not matched to a gene. This CDR3 spans 15 amino acids. CDR3 nucleotides: TGTGCCAGCTCACAGCAGCGGGGGGTCCAAGAGACCCAGTACTTC. Translated, it gives CASSQQRGVQETQYF.

With regard to this clone: Mismatch with germline at one junction end may stem from a read error. The chain employs TRBV19 and TRBJ1-2; 7 bases match TRBD1. Germline assignment: CDR1 LNHDA and CDR2 SQIVND (reference sequence). The CDR3 totals 11 residues. Here the CDR3 reads CRRGFWYGYTF. Here the CDR3 DNA reads TGCCGCAGGGGGTTTTGGTATGGCTACACCTTC.

This clone was seen only once. The rearrangement uses TRBV2 and TRBJ1-2; D is unclear. The CDR3 is 12 amino acids. Trimming took 8 bases from V and 3 from J, leaving 10 bases between them. Per germline, CDR1 SNHLY and CDR2 FYNNEI. CDR3 DNA: TGTGCCAGCCATAGCGGAGACTATGGCTACACCTTC. Residues: CASHSGDYGYTF.

CDR3 nucleotide sequence: TGTGCCAGCAGCAGAGGGAACGCGAACACCGGGGAGCTGTTTTTT. Protein: CASSRGNANTGELFF. This rearrangement joins TRBV5-5 to TRBJ2-2, with a tentative D call TRBD2 (5 bases). The CDR3 is 15 amino acids. Germline V gene data show CDR1 as SGHKS and CDR2 as YYEKEE (reference sequence). V was shortened by 4 bases and J by 0 bases, with 10 bases between the two germline ends.

This chain uses TRBV5-1 with TRBJ2-7; D might be TRBD1 (6 bases). This CDR3 is 13 amino acids long. CDR1 is SGHRS and CDR2 is YFSETQ in the germline V gene. The V and J ends lost 4 bases and 5 bases respectively, with 13 bases between them. CDR3 in DNA: TGCGCCAGCAGCCTTCAGGGGCTGGACGAGCAGTACTTC. Protein sequence: CASSLQGLDEQYF. Supplemented by reference TRBV5-1 and TRBJ2-7, the full variable domain reads KAGVTQTPRYLIKTRGQQVTLSCSPISGHRSVSWYQQTPGQGLQFLFEYFSETQRNKGNFPGRFSGRQFSNSRSEMNVSTLELGDSALYLCASSLQGLDEQYFGPGTRLTVT.

The chain links TRBV6-1 to TRBJ2-4; D perhaps matches TRBD1 (6 bases). The CDR3 is made up of 17 amino acids. From germline, CDR1 is MNHNS and CDR2 SASEGT. The V gene lost 0 bases and the J gene lost 3 bases, with 15 bases spanning the gap. CDR3 nucleotide sequence: TGTGCCAGCAGTGAAGCGGGTATAGGGGGTAGCAAAAACATTCAGTACTTC. Residues: CASSEAGIGGSKNIQYF.

J is TRBJ2-3 and V is TRBV7-9, with 7 bases matching TRBD2. This CDR3 has 16 amino acids. With 5 bases clipped from V and 1 base from J, the junction kept 9 bases outside the gene matches. Germline V lookup: CDR1 SEHNR, CDR2 FQNEAQ (reference sequence). The CDR3 here is CASSQRDYQRTDTQYF. For the CDR3, the DNA is TGTGCCAGCAGCCAACGGGACTACCAACGCACAGATACGCAGTATTTT.

The V gene is TRBV9, the J gene TRBJ2-7, with 9 bases fitting TRBD2. This CDR3 is 14 amino acids long. Germline CDR1 and CDR2: SGDLS and YYNGEE. The V segment lost 4 bases and the J segment 6 bases; nucleotides outside the gene matches: 8. CDR3 DNA sequence: TGTGCCAGCAGCTATGCGGGAGGGCCCTCCGAGCAGTACTTC. This gives the protein CASSYAGGPSEQYF.

V is TRBV5-1 and J is TRBJ2-5; D perhaps matches TRBD2 (5 bases). Trimming removed 1 base at V and 5 bases at J, with 15 bases between. CDR3 length equals 15 residues. Per the germline V gene, CDR1 is SGHRS and CDR2 is YFSETQ. CDR3 in amino acids: CASSLTGYSEETQYF. The CDR3 DNA sequence: TGCGCCAGCAGCTTGACGGGGTATAGTGAGGAGACCCAGTACTTC.

J is TRBJ2-4 and V is TRBV7-2, with TRBD1 matching over 8 bases. The V segment lost 5 bases and the J segment 7 bases; nucleotides outside the gene matches: 4. CDR3 length: 13 residues. Germline V gives CDR1 SGHTA, CDR2 FQGNSA. The CDR3 DNA sequence: TGTGCCAGCAGCCCTAACAGGGGGAACATTCAGTACTTC. This codes for CASSPNRGNIQYF.

The chain joins TRBV7-7 to TRBJ1-1; TRBD1 aligns across 8 bases. The CDR3 length is 13 residues. CDR1 is SSHAT, CDR2 FNYEAQ, per germline (reference sequence). With 2 bases clipped from V and 5 bases from J, the junction kept 1 base outside the gene matches. CDR3 DNA sequence: TGTGCCAGCAGCTTAAGACAGGGGACTGAAGCTTTCTTT. This encodes CASSLRQGTEAFF.

The chain links TRBV2 to TRBJ2-7; D possibly corresponds to TRBD1 (6 bases). Germline V gene lookup returns CDR1 SNHLY and CDR2 FYNNEI. The V gene lost 8 bases and the J gene lost 2 bases, with 19 bases spanning the gap. This CDR3 region has 15 residues. CDR3 DNA sequence: TGTGCCAGCGGGAAGAGGGGGACGGGTCCCTACGAGCAGTACTTC. As protein: CASGKRGTGPYEQYF.

The chain carries TRBV4-1 and TRBJ1-4, with D perhaps matching TRBD1 (6 bases). V lost 6 bases, J lost 8 bases, and 7 bases lay in between. CDR3 size: 11 residues. Germline CDR1 reads MGHRA; CDR2 reads YSYEKL. CDR3 region: CASSTGEKLFF. CDR3 coding DNA: TGCGCCAGCAGTACAGGGGAAAAACTGTTTTTT.

The chain combines TRBV6-5 with TRBJ1-1; maybe TRBD1 (5 bases). Between the trimmed V and J ends, which lost 0 bases and 5 bases, there was a span of 7 bases. The CDR3 runs to 13 residues. Germline loops: CDR1 MNHEY, CDR2 SVGAGI. CDR3: CASSYSRGTEAFF. The CDR3 bases are TGTGCCAGCAGTTACTCCCGGGGGACTGAAGCTTTCTTT.

The rearrangement links TRBV7-8 to TRBJ2-7, with D maybe TRBD1 (5 bases). Germline CDR1 and CDR2: SGHVS and FQNEAQ. V was cut by 5 bases and J by 0 bases, with 14 bases left in between. The CDR3 consists of 15 residues. CDR3 bases: TGTGCCAGCAGCCCCCGCAGGGTAAACTCCTACGAGCAGTACTTC. Encoded protein: CASSPRRVNSYEQYF. Full variable domain (missing parts from reference TRBV7-8 and TRBJ2-7): GAGVSQSPRYKVAKRGQDVALRCDPISGHVSLFWYQQALGQGPEFLTYFQNEAQLDKSGLPSDRFFAERPEGSVSTLKIQRTQQEDSAVYLCASSPRRVNSYEQYFGPGTRLTVT.

V and J are TRBV15 and TRBJ2-2; D uncertain. From germline, CDR1 is LNHNV and CDR2 YYDKDF (reference sequence). The V and J ends lost 0 bases and 4 bases respectively, with 15 bases between them. This CDR3 contains 17 residues. The CDR3 bases are TGTGCCACCAGCAGAGATGACGTTGGCAGGCCCACCGGGGAGCTGTTTTTT. Protein product: CATSRDDVGRPTGELFF.

The rearrangement joins TRBV7-2 to TRBJ1-6; no clear D gene. The CDR3 loop spans 16 amino acids. The V gene's germline CDR1 is SGHTA and CDR2 FQGNSA. The V and J ends lost 2 bases and 7 bases respectively, with 15 bases between them. The CDR3 here is CASSLKEGGKNSPLHF. DNA for the CDR3: TGTGCCAGCAGCTTAAAGGAGGGAGGGAAAAATTCACCCCTCCACTTT. Full variable domain (outside the CDR3, taken from reference TRBV7-2 and TRBJ1-6): GAGVSQSPSNKVTEKGKDVELRCDPISGHTALYWYRQSLGQGLEFLIYFQGNSAPDKSGLPSDRFSAERTGGSVSTLTIQRTQQEDSAVYLCASSLKEGGKNSPLHFGNGTRLTVT.

This clone has more than one count but fewer than ten. In DNA, the CDR3 is TGTGCCAGCAGCCCCCCCTACGGAAACACCATATATTTT. The encoded protein is CASSPPYGNTIYF. The chain combines TRBV7-9 with TRBJ1-3; unclear D gene. The CDR3 spans 13 residues. CDR1 is SEHNR and CDR2 is FQNEAQ in the germline V gene (reference sequence). The V and J ends lost 5 bases and 4 bases respectively, with 9 bases between them.

CDR3 coding DNA: TGTGCCTGGAGTGTCCCTTCTGGGGCCAACGTCCTGACTTTC. Its protein is CAWSVPSGANVLTF. The gene calls are TRBV30 and TRBJ2-6; D gene ambiguous. Trimming pared 0 bases from V and 1 base from J, leaving 4 bases between. CDR1 and CDR2 from the germline V gene are GTSNPN and SVGIG (reference sequence). CDR3 length: 14 residues.

The chain links TRBV5-6 to TRBJ2-7; TRBD2 matches at 9 bases. The V gene end was trimmed by 1 base and the J gene end by 4 bases; junction bases not matched to a gene: 6. CDR1 is SGHDT, CDR2 YYEEEE, per germline. CDR3 length equals 15 residues. CDR3 nucleotides: TGTGCCAGCAGCTTGTATAATAGCGGGAGTTACGAGCAGTACTTC. Its protein product is CASSLYNSGSYEQYF.

This clone was observed a single time. The chain joins TRBV4-1 to TRBJ1-2; D is undetermined. The V end lost 4 bases, the J end lost 8 bases, and 20 bases lay between the germline ends. This CDR3 region has 15 residues. Germline-derived CDR1 and CDR2 are MGHRA and YSYEKL. The CDR3 nucleotides read TGCGCCAGCAGCCGTAGCTTCGCCGATACGAGGGGCTACACCTTC. Translating gives CASSRSFADTRGYTF.